This T cell receptor beta chain was identified during a study of graft-versus-host responses after intestinal transplantation. Study context: As for transplant type, recipients had multivisceral, liver-intestinal, or isolated intestinal grafts. Each recipient received anti-thymocyte globulin induction, then tacrolimus and steroids for approximately three years.

Study outcomes and limitations: Circulating GvH clones peaking coincided with falling HvG clones soon after transplant. Within the allografts of patients who had graft-donor T cell macrochimerism, graft-versus-host to host-versus-graft clonal ratios were high.

As concerns this clone: What it recognizes is unknown.

Sequenced by immunoSEQ multiplex PCR; TCRdb stores in-frame clones only, minus some. This sample has some 140,000 clones, with more than 90% found just once. Sample: unstimulated CD4+ T cells sorted from spleen or lymph node cells, taken before intestinal transplant. This clonotype was obtained from a human donor who received an intestinal transplant.

The CDR3 protein is CASSPDSSYNSPLHF. The CDR3 region has the DNA TGTGCCAGCAGCCCGGACAGCTCCTATAATTCACCCCTCCACTTT. The rearrangement links TRBV4-2 to TRBJ1-6, with D possibly being TRBD1 (6 bases). Trimming removed 4 bases at V and 0 bases at J, with 7 bases between. The germline V gene has CDR1 LGHNA and CDR2 YNFKEQ. The CDR3 runs to 15 residues.